This T cell receptor (beta chain) was identified during a study of blood T cell repertoires in COVID-19. Study information: The samples span acute and convalescent COVID-19 from the United States, Italy and Spain. Sample material is recorded as cDNA or gDNA derived from T cells, B-cell-depleted T cells, or PBMCs.

As processed by the authors: Estimation of nucleated cell counts was performed using reference gene primer amplification. The repertoire was sequenced with immunoSEQ multiplex PCR; TCRdb's copy has only in-frame clones and lacks some. V, J and clone size are those of that table, while D and trimming were read from the DNA. Found here are 240,000 or so clones, approximately 91% of them singletons; the top ten hold around 0.78%. Germline CDR1 reads GTSNPN; CDR2 reads SVGIG (reference sequence). The CDR3 covers 17 residues. This TCR was sampled from a woman in her twenties or thirties with acute or convalescent COVID-19. Source material: peripheral blood. The chain joins TRBV30 to TRBJ2-1, with 13 nucleotides matching TRBD2. The CDR3 DNA sequence: TGTGCGTTCGCGGGACTAGCGGGGATTGGCTCCTACAATGAGCAGTTCTTC. This encodes CAFAGLAGIGSYNEQFF.